A selection of T cell receptor beta chains follows, all from one sample in a study of T cell responses to AZD1222 COVID-19 vaccine. Produced via immunoSEQ multiplex PCR; TCRdb's table is partial and in-frame only. The data contain some 87,000 clones, 85% to 90% of them singletons. Sequencing used peripheral blood, obtained on day 0 of AZD1222 vaccination. These receptors came from an adult in good health. CDR3s leave out the opening cysteine and the closing phenylalanine or tryptophan. The listing skips clone size in some rows; elsewhere it reads once, few, many or a size class.

CDR3: ASSPRTSGIPGVAGELF; size: -; J: TRBJ2-2; V: TRBV4-3
CDR3: ASRNRGRYGYT; size: -; J: TRBJ1-2; V: TRBV6-5
CDR3: ASTTWGHTEAF; size: -; J: TRBJ1-1; V: TRBV19
CDR3: ASTPGGTYNEQF; size: -; J: TRBJ2-1; V: TRBV28
CDR3: ASSPRGREETGELF; size: -; J: TRBJ2-2; V: TRBV28
CDR3: ASSLWATSGRKPAGNEQF; size: -; J: TRBJ2-1; V: TRBV7-3
CDR3: AISGAGTKSYEQY; size: -; J: TRBJ2-7; V: TRBV10-3
CDR3: ASSVYGGRAVDTQY; size: -; J: TRBJ2-3; V: TRBV9
CDR3: ASSLPGARETQY; size: -; J: TRBJ2-5; V: TRBV5-1
CDR3: ASSSGTGGITGELF; size: -; J: TRBJ2-2; V: TRBV5-4
CDR3: ASSPNRVTGELF; size: -; J: TRBJ2-2; V: TRBV9
CDR3: ASSSKAGQPQH; size: few; J: TRBJ1-5; V: TRBV6-4
CDR3: ASSAIGLAGARVGETQY; size: -; J: TRBJ2-5; V: TRBV27
CDR3: ASSPQTGVGTQY; size: -; J: TRBJ2-5; V: TRBV18
CDR3: ASRRRGSYEQY; size: -; J: TRBJ2-7; V: TRBV2
CDR3: ASSLVRDEQY; size: -; J: TRBJ2-7; V: TRBV5-4
CDR3: ASSLGGISLNTEAF; size: -; J: TRBJ1-1; V: TRBV7-9
CDR3: ASTQGGVEQF; size: few; J: TRBJ2-1; V: TRBV2
CDR3: ASSSVTGGYSPLH; size: -; J: TRBJ1-6; V: TRBV28
CDR3: ASSLELSEQY; size: once; J: TRBJ2-7; V: TRBV11-1
CDR3: ASSQAGTGTGKLF; size: -; J: TRBJ1-4; V: TRBV4-2
CDR3: ASSEEAGRF; size: -; J: TRBJ2-1; V: TRBV6-1
CDR3: ASSYPVYLSNRYYEQY; size: few; J: TRBJ2-7; V: TRBV6-2/TRBV6-3
CDR3: AWSTDSNEKLF; size: -; J: TRBJ1-4; V: TRBV30
CDR3: ASSLEAGGTPYEQY; size: -; J: TRBJ2-7; V: TRBV5-4
CDR3: ASSQLIQEYTGELF; size: -; J: TRBJ2-2; V: TRBV3-1/TRBV3-2
CDR3: ASRYLAGTNEQF; size: -; J: TRBJ2-1; V: TRBV3-1/TRBV3-2
CDR3: SAASPYGYT; size: -; J: TRBJ1-2; V: TRBV29-1
CDR3: ASSDSGAWETQY; size: -; J: TRBJ2-5; V: TRBV19
CDR3: ASSEATGYGYT; size: -; J: TRBJ1-2; V: TRBV6-4
CDR3: AGSLTGELF; size: -; J: TRBJ2-2; V: TRBV19
CDR3: ASRPGQGYETQY; size: -; J: TRBJ2-5; V: TRBV6-5
CDR3: ATAGSDNSPLH; size: -; J: TRBJ1-6; V: TRBV2
CDR3: ASSLGLAGTNEQF; size: -; J: TRBJ2-1; V: TRBV5-1
CDR3: ASRSGRAGGNEQF; size: -; J: TRBJ2-1; V: TRBV7-2
CDR3: ASSPWGAGTSGRDNEQF; size: -; J: TRBJ2-1; V: TRBV19
CDR3: ASSMPPRGTGELF; size: -; J: TRBJ2-2; V: TRBV19
CDR3: ASSIIPGTSAKETQY; size: -; J: TRBJ2-5; V: TRBV19
CDR3: ASSPLRGSNQPQH; size: -; J: TRBJ1-5; V: TRBV28
CDR3: ASSTSTGWNEQY; size: -; J: TRBJ2-7; V: TRBV28
CDR3: ASSQENSKDEQF; size: -; J: TRBJ2-1; V: TRBV3-1/TRBV3-2
CDR3: ASRQTGGADSPLH; size: -; J: TRBJ1-6; V: TRBV28
CDR3: ASSLNEETQY; size: -; J: TRBJ2-5; V: TRBV28
CDR3: AISDSDRFRSGTEAF; size: -; J: TRBJ1-1; V: TRBV10-3
CDR3: ASSEGWGQGTEAF; size: -; J: TRBJ1-1; V: TRBV2
CDR3: ASSQVGGANVLT; size: -; J: TRBJ2-6; V: TRBV3-1/TRBV3-2
CDR3: ASSPTFGLARNTGELF; size: -; J: TRBJ2-2; V: TRBV11-3
CDR3: ASSEAQGAVYEKLF; size: few; J: TRBJ1-4; V: TRBV25-1
CDR3: ASSTLQGINYGYT; size: few; J: TRBJ1-2; V: TRBV19